These 14 T cell receptor beta chains were sequenced from one sample in a study of OX40 agonist ivuxolimab in advanced cancers. The assay was immunoSEQ multiplex PCR, and TCRdb's table has in-frame clones only and misses some. Of tens of thousands of clones in the sample, around 90% were seen once. Material: CD4+ or CD8+ T cells sorted from blood, obtained in a trial of the OX40 agonist ivuxolimab. The receptor source for this set is an adult with an advanced solid tumor such as melanoma, head and neck, liver or kidney cancer.

The gene calls are TRBV10-3 and TRBJ2-5; 7 bases map to TRBD2. The CDR3 sequence is 17 residues long. Germline V gives CDR1 ENHRY, CDR2 SYGVKD. Trimming cost V 10 bases and J 5 bases; bases outside gene matches: 22. Here the CDR3 reads CATRPASGVGDKETQYF. The CDR3 DNA follows: TGTGCCACCCGGCCGGCCAGCGGGGTTGGAGACAAGGAGACCCAGTACTTC.

V usage is TRBV6-6 and J usage is TRBJ2-7, with D tentatively TRBD2 (5 bases). Trimming removed 6 bases at V and 0 bases at J, with 9 bases between. The CDR3 consists of 13 residues. Germline values: CDR1 MNHNY, CDR2 SVGAGI (reference sequence). The DNA of the CDR3 is TGTGCCAGCAGCGCGGGCCACTCCTACGAGCAGTACTTC. Residues: CASSAGHSYEQYF.

The chain employs TRBV28 and TRBJ1-2; D remains unclear. Germline V gene sequence: CDR1 MDHEN, CDR2 SYDVKM. Between the trimmed V and J ends, which lost 7 bases and 5 bases, there was a span of 17 bases. This CDR3 is built from 14 residues. The chain's CDR3 is CASITPRRTYGYTF. CDR3 coding DNA: TGTGCCAGCATAACACCCCGCAGGACTTATGGCTACACCTTC.

V gene TRBV18 combines with J gene TRBJ2-7; D remains ambiguous. The CDR3 spans 13 residues. Germline V gene sequence: CDR1 KGHSH, CDR2 LQKENI. Trimming stripped 2 bases from V and 3 bases from J, with 8 bases between. The CDR3 DNA sequence: TGTGCCAGCTCACCAAACAGCAGCTACGAGCAGTACTTC. Its translation: CASSPNSSYEQYF.

The J gene is TRBJ1-2, the V gene TRBV28, with D uncertain. The CDR3 covers 13 residues. CDR1 and CDR2 (germline): MDHEN, SYDVKM. Trimming removed 3 bases at V and 4 bases at J, with 9 bases between. The CDR3 loop is CASSFGVSYGYTF. CDR3 in DNA: TGTGCCAGCAGTTTTGGGGTTAGCTATGGCTACACCTTC.

V is TRBV11-2 and J is TRBJ2-5; D call uncertain. CDR1 is SGHAT, CDR2 FQNNGV, per germline. V lost 1 base to trimming and J lost 1 base, with 7 bases between them. CDR3 length: 14 amino acids. CDR3 bases: TGTGCCAGCAGCTTAGTGGGAACCCAAGAGACCCAGTACTTC. Translating gives CASSLVGTQETQYF.

The genes are TRBV4-3 and TRBJ1-3; no clear D gene. The germline gives CDR1 LGHNA, CDR2 YSLEER. CDR3 size: 15 residues. V lost 0 bases and J lost 8, with 14 bases in between. In DNA, the CDR3 is TGCGCCAGCAGCCAAGACTCTCGGCTGTCAGACACCATATATTTT. Its translation is CASSQDSRLSDTIYF.

The chain links TRBV27 to TRBJ2-7, with D unresolved. V was trimmed by 9 bases and J by 0 bases, leaving 12 bases between them. Germline assignment: CDR1 MNHEY and CDR2 SMNVEV (reference sequence). This CDR3 spans 13 amino acids. The CDR3 loop reads CASGRKSSYEQYF. The CDR3 nucleotides read TGTGCCAGTGGGCGGAAAAGCTCCTACGAGCAGTACTTC.

The chain joins TRBV11-3 to TRBJ2-1, with 11 bases that match TRBD2. CDR3 length: 16 amino acids. J lost 4 bases, V lost 5 bases, and 7 bases had no gene match. CDR1 and CDR2 from the germline V gene are SGHNT and YENEEA. The CDR3 loop reads CASSPATSGDYNEQFF. CDR3 in DNA: TGTGCCAGCAGCCCAGCGACTAGCGGGGATTACAATGAGCAGTTCTTC.

The chain is built from TRBV6-4 and TRBJ1-1; 11 nucleotides line up with TRBD1. Per the germline V gene, CDR1 is MRHNA and CDR2 is SNTAGT. V dropped 4 bases and J dropped 5; count of bases not matched to a gene: 0. The CDR3 spans 13 residues. The CDR3 region has the DNA TGTGCCAGCAGTGGGGACAGGGGGACTGAAGCTTTCTTT. It encodes CASSGDRGTEAFF.

V usage is TRBV4-3 and J usage is TRBJ2-1; TRBD2 matches at 13 bases. CDR3 length equals 18 residues. The germline V gene has CDR1 LGHNA and CDR2 YSLEER. Trimming cost V 4 bases and J 5 bases; bases outside gene matches: 11. In nucleotides, the CDR3 is TGCGCCAGCAGCCGCATGGGGTCCGGGACTAGCGGGAACAATGAGCAGTTCTTC. Translation gives CASSRMGSGTSGNNEQFF.

This chain links TRBV7-9 with TRBJ2-5; D perhaps matches TRBD2 (6 bases). The germline CDR1 and CDR2 sequences are SEHNR and FQNEAQ (reference sequence). This CDR3 has 13 residues. V lost 5 bases, J lost 9 bases, and 16 bases lay in between. Here the CDR3 reads CASSPQPGGAQYF. CDR3 sequence (DNA): TGTGCCAGCAGCCCCCAACCAGGAGGGGCCCAGTACTTC.

The chain is built from TRBV6-5 and TRBJ2-5; unclear D gene. V was cut by 2 bases and J by 3 bases, with 10 bases left in between. This CDR3 has 14 amino acids. The germline CDR1 and CDR2 sequences are MNHEY and SVGAGI. The CDR3 nucleotides are TGTGCCAGCAGTTACGCAGGCAGAGAAGAGACCCAGTACTTC. Its translation: CASSYAGREETQYF.

The gene calls are TRBV27 and TRBJ2-1; 10 bases map to TRBD2. The CDR3 extends over 15 amino acids. Germline CDR1 reads MNHEY; CDR2 reads SMNVEV (reference sequence). The J segment lost 4 bases and the V segment lost 6 bases, leaving 6 bases of the junction unmatched. The CDR3 region has the DNA TGTGCCAGCAGCCCTACTAGCGGGGTATACAATGAGCAGTTCTTC. It translates to CASSPTSGVYNEQFF.